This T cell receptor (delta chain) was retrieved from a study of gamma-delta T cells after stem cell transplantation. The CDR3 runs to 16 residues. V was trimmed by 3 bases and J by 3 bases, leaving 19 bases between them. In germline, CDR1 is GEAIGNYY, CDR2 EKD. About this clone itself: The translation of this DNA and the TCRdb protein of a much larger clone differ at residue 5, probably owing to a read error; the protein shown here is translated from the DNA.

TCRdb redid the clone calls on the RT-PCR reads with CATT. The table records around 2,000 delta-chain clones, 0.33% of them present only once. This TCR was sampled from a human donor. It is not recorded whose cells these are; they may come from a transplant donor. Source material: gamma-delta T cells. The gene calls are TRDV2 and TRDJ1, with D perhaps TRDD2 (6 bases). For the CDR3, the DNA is TGTGCCTGTGACGCCCTTCCCCCGCGCGATGCCGATAAACTCATCTTT. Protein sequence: CACDALPPRDADKLIF.